These 19 T cell receptor beta chains came from one sample sequenced in a study of Ad26.COV2.S vaccination and SARS-CoV-2 variants. TCRdb's copy holds only in-frame clones and misses some; the assay was immunoSEQ multiplex PCR. The sample comprises fewer than 500,000 clones, 90% of which are singletons, and 12% rests with the top ten. Treatment reported: 19 received Ad26.COV2.S at low or high dose, single or two shots; roughly five received placebo; per-sample allocation not given. Repertoires come from day 63 after the first vaccine or placebo injection. Sample: peripheral blood, taken in a trial of Ad26.COV2.S vaccine versus placebo. These receptors all stem from a person between 18 and 65 years old who received the Ad26.COV2.S COVID-19 vaccine or a placebo.

The chain recombines TRBV4-2 with TRBJ2-2; no clear D gene. This CDR3 contains 14 residues. Germline V gene lookup returns CDR1 LGHNA and CDR2 YNFKEQ. Between the trimmed V and J ends, which lost 1 base and 5 bases, there was a span of 8 bases. The CDR3 spells CASSQVSGTGELFF. In DNA, the CDR3 is TGTGCCAGCAGCCAAGTGTCCGGTACCGGGGAGCTGTTTTTT.

V usage is TRBV30 and J usage is TRBJ2-3; perhaps D is TRBD1 or TRBD2 (5 bases each). Trimming removed 3 bases at V and 2 bases at J, with 6 bases between. CDR1 is GTSNPN and CDR2 is SVGIG in the germline V gene (reference sequence). CDR3 length equals 12 residues. In DNA, the CDR3 is TGTGCCTGGAGCGGGACCACAGATACGCAGTATTTT. The encoded protein is CAWSGTTDTQYF. Together with reference TRBV30 and TRBJ2-3, the CDR3 gives the full variable domain: SQTIHQWPATLVQPVGSPLSLECTVEGTSNPNLYWYRQAAGRGLQLLFYSVGIGQISSEVPQNLSASRPQDRQFILSSKKLLLSDSGFYLCAWSGTTDTQYFGPGTRLTVL.

The gene calls are TRBV7-6 and TRBJ2-7, with 8 bases matching TRBD2. Germline trimming cut 0 bases from V and 0 bases from J; bases unmatched to any gene: 10. The CDR3 runs 18 residues. From germline, CDR1 is SGHVS and CDR2 FNYEAQ. CDR3 bases: TGTGCCAGCAGCTTAGCGTCTACTAGCGGCCCCAGCTCCTACGAGCAGTACTTC. Translating gives CASSLASTSGPSSYEQYF.

This rearrangement joins TRBV29-1 to TRBJ1-3, with D perhaps TRBD1 (6 bases). With 5 bases removed from V and 1 base from J, the gap between germline ends came to 18 bases. Germline loops: CDR1 SQVTM, CDR2 ANQGSEA. The CDR3 has 16 amino acids. CDR3 coding DNA: TGCAGCGTTTCCTACAGGGTTCGTAAGTCTGGAAACACCATATATTTT. Protein sequence: CSVSYRVRKSGNTIYF. Together with reference TRBV29-1 and TRBJ1-3, the CDR3 gives the full variable domain: SAVISQKPSRDICQRGTSLTIQCQVDSQVTMMFWYRQQPGQSLTLIATANQGSEATYESGFVIDKFPISRPNLTFSTLTVSNMSPEDSSIYLCSVSYRVRKSGNTIYFGEGSWLTVV.

CDR3 residues: CASKLWGDLNEQYF. The CDR3 DNA sequence: TGTGCCAGCAAGCTTTGGGGCGATCTGAACGAGCAGTACTTC. The chain recombines TRBV7-8 with TRBJ2-7; tentative D call: TRBD1 (5 bases). CDR1 is SGHVS and CDR2 is FQNEAQ in the germline V gene. V was clipped by 7 bases and J by 5 bases, with 18 bases between them. The length of the CDR3 is 14 residues. The whole variable domain, remainder taken from reference TRBV7-8 and TRBJ2-7, is GAGVSQSPRYKVAKRGQDVALRCDPISGHVSLFWYQQALGQGPEFLTYFQNEAQLDKSGLPSDRFFAERPEGSVSTLKIQRTQQEDSAVYLCASKLWGDLNEQYFGPGTRLTVT.

The chain recombines TRBV5-4 with TRBJ2-1; 7 nucleotides agree with TRBD1. Germline assignment: CDR1 SGHNT and CDR2 YYREEE (reference sequence). The V and J ends lost 3 bases and 0 bases, in that order; junction bases with no gene match: 6. The length of the CDR3 is 16 residues. The DNA of the CDR3 is TGTGCCAGCAGCTACCCGACAGGGCGCTCCTACAATGAGCAGTTCTTC. Encoded protein: CASSYPTGRSYNEQFF.

This rearrangement joins TRBV7-2 to TRBJ2-4, with TRBD2 identical over 9 bases. The CDR3 spans 17 residues. The V gene's germline CDR1 is SGHTA and CDR2 FQGNSA. J gave up 6 bases and V 1 base, and 10 bases lay outside the gene matches. CDR3 protein: CASSLEAGGPYLNIQYF. CDR3 nucleotides: TGTGCCAGCAGCTTAGAGGCGGGAGGGCCCTACCTAAACATTCAGTACTTC.

The chain recombines TRBV9 with TRBJ2-1; 10 nucleotides align to TRBD2. Trimming at V came to 0 bases and at J to 6 bases, leaving 6 bases not matched to a gene. Germline CDR1 is SGDLS and CDR2 is YYNGEE. CDR3 length: 16 residues. Written as DNA, the CDR3 is TGTGCCAGCAGCGTAGATCTAGCGGGAGTTTCCAATGAGCAGTTCTTC. It translates to CASSVDLAGVSNEQFF. Combining the CDR3 with reference TRBV9 and TRBJ2-1 gives the whole variable domain DSGVTQTPKHLITATGQRVTLRCSPRSGDLSVYWYQQSLDQGLQFLIQYYNGEERAKGNILERFSAQQFPDLHSELNLSSLELGDSALYFCASSVDLAGVSNEQFFGPGTRLTVL.

The chain combines TRBV6-2 or TRBV6-3 with TRBJ2-7; D uncertain. CDR3 size: 12 residues. V was shortened by 2 bases and J by 3 bases, with 5 bases between the two germline ends. Germline V gene lookup returns CDR1 MNHEY and CDR2 SVGEGT. Here the CDR3 DNA reads TGTGCCAGCAGTTACGGCGTCTACGAGCAGTACTTC. Protein: CASSYGVYEQYF.

This sequence joins TRBV11-2 and TRBJ2-1; D ambiguous. Trimming cost V 0 bases and J 7 bases, with 1 base left between them. Germline V gene data show CDR1 as SGHAT and CDR2 as FQNNGV. The CDR3 sequence is 11 residues long. The chain's CDR3 is CASSLDNEQFF. CDR3 DNA: TGTGCCAGCAGCTTAGATAATGAGCAGTTCTTC.

The chain is built from TRBV18 and TRBJ2-3; 9 bases line up with TRBD2. The length of the CDR3 is 16 residues. V gave up 1 base and J gave up 3 bases; unmatched junction bases: 5. The germline V gene has CDR1 KGHSH and CDR2 LQKENI. The DNA of the CDR3 is TGTGCCAGCTCACCACTTAGCGGGAGTGGAACAGATACGCAGTATTTT. This translates into CASSPLSGSGTDTQYF. Supplemented by reference TRBV18 and TRBJ2-3, the full variable domain reads NAGVMQNPRHLVRRRGQEARLRCSPMKGHSHVYWYRQLPEEGLKFMVYLQKENIIDESGMPKERFSAEFPKEGPSILRIQQVVRGDSAAYFCASSPLSGSGTDTQYFGPGTRLTVL.

V gene TRBV19 combines with J gene TRBJ2-3; 7 nucleotides match TRBD2. The CDR3 extends over 16 amino acids. V lost 5 bases and J lost 1; bases outside the gene matches: 9. Germline CDR1 is LNHDA and CDR2 is SQIVND (reference sequence). In DNA, the CDR3 is TGTGCCAGTAGTCTTATAGCGGGTTGGGGCACAGATACGCAGTATTTT. Protein product: CASSLIAGWGTDTQYF.

J is TRBJ2-3 and V is TRBV4-3; D possibly corresponds to TRBD2 (5 bases). The V gene lost 0 bases and the J gene lost 0 bases, with 13 bases spanning the gap. Germline assignment: CDR1 LGHNA and CDR2 YSLEER. The CDR3 consists of 17 residues. The CDR3 DNA is TGCGCCAGCAGCCAAGATGCGACTATTCCTAGCACAGATACGCAGTATTTT. As protein: CASSQDATIPSTDTQYF.

This chain links TRBV19 with TRBJ1-5; 8 bases match TRBD1. Trimming cost V 5 bases and J 7 bases; bases outside gene matches: 7. There are 14 residues in the CDR3. Per the germline V gene, CDR1 is LNHDA and CDR2 is SQIVND (reference sequence). Here the CDR3 DNA reads TGTGCCAGTAGTTCGGACAGGGCTAGGCAGCCCCAGCATTTT. It is translated as CASSSDRARQPQHF.

The V and J genes are TRBV6-2 or TRBV6-3 and TRBJ1-4; D gene unclear. The germline V gene encodes CDR1 MNHEY and CDR2 SVGEGT. V shed 2 bases and J shed 6 bases, with 13 bases lying between them. The CDR3 is 15 residues long. This chain's CDR3 is CASSYEVSRDEKLFF. In DNA, the CDR3 is TGTGCCAGCAGTTACGAGGTCAGTCGGGATGAAAAACTGTTTTTT.

V is TRBV27 and J is TRBJ2-1; 11 positions agree with TRBD2. Unmatched junction bases numbered 5, after V lost 8 bases and J lost 5 bases. The CDR3 length is 14 residues. The germline CDR1 and CDR2 sequences are MNHEY and SMNVEV (reference sequence). The CDR3 reads CASSGTSGNNEQFF. CDR3 nucleotides: TGTGCCAGCTCGGGGACTAGCGGAAACAATGAGCAGTTCTTC.

The chain has TRBV3-1 (or the pseudogene TRBV3-2) and TRBJ2-3; D ambiguous. The CDR3 has 12 residues. Germline V gene sequence: CDR1 LGHDT, CDR2 YNNKEL (reference sequence). V lost 5 bases to trimming and J lost 1 base, with 4 bases between them. As DNA, the CDR3 is TGTGCCAGCAGCTTCGGCACAGATACGCAGTATTTT. It translates to CASSFGTDTQYF.

The J gene is TRBJ1-1, the V gene TRBV29-1; D is undetermined. This CDR3 has 12 amino acids. Trimming took off 2 bases at V and 9 bases at J, with 13 bases between the two ends. From germline, CDR1 is SQVTM and CDR2 ANQGSEA. The CDR3 DNA follows: TGCAGCGTTGAATACAGTAAAAACAAAGCTTTCTTT. Translation gives CSVEYSKNKAFF.

The chain employs TRBV7-6 and TRBJ2-2; 10 bases line up with TRBD2. Germline lookup yields CDR1 SGHVS and CDR2 FNYEAQ. The ends lost 2 bases at V and 1 base at J; junction bases unmatched: 1. The CDR3 is 16 amino acids. CDR3 amino acids: CASSLRLAGNTGELFF. For the CDR3, the DNA is TGTGCCAGCAGCTTAAGACTAGCGGGGAACACCGGGGAGCTGTTTTTT.